One and the same sample provided the 29 T cell receptor beta chains below, sequenced in a study of vaccination effects on CD4 cells after COVID-19. The repertoire was sequenced with immunoSEQ multiplex PCR; TCRdb's copy has only in-frame clones and lacks some. The repertoire holds around 53,000 clones, with roughly three quarters as singletons. ViraFEST expansion of antigen-specific CD4+ T cells with viral peptide pools preceded sequencing. Having been cultured for around ten days, the cells underwent CD4+ T cell isolation. According to PCR results, the person was infected with SARS-CoV-2 between March and December 2020. For these TCRs, the target antigens are not known. Source: CD4+ T cells from PBMCs cultured with HIV peptides, taken before COVID-19 vaccination. The subset denotes: HIV-1 Nef peptide pool negative control/reference culture. The receptors here all came from a human donor who had a prior SARS-CoV-2 infection.

This rearrangement joins TRBV18 to TRBJ1-3; no reliable D call. The CDR3 spans 14 residues. Trimming cost V 6 bases and J 2 bases, with 11 bases left between them. Germline assignment: CDR1 KGHSH and CDR2 LQKENI. The CDR3 DNA sequence: TGTGCCAGCTCGCCTGATGGGGCTGGAAACACCATATATTTT. Translating gives CASSPDGAGNTIYF.

The V and J genes are TRBV28 and TRBJ2-7; D tentatively reads TRBD1 or TRBD2 (6 bases each). Germline V gives CDR1 MDHEN, CDR2 SYDVKM. V was pared by 5 bases and J by 3 bases, with 17 bases between. The CDR3 consists of 15 residues. For the CDR3, the DNA is TGTGCCAGCAGTAGGCCGGGGGCCTCTAACTACGAGCAGTACTTC. This codes for CASSRPGASNYEQYF.

The chain couples TRBV23-1 to TRBJ2-1, with 9 bases aligning to TRBD1. Being an ORF, TRBV23-1 has a function that is uncertain. The CDR3 contains 21 residues. Trimming at V came to 2 bases and at J to 8 bases, leaving 25 bases not matched to a gene. This chain's CDR3 is CASSQPKKTGQGPGVFYEQFF. In DNA, the CDR3 is TGCGCCAGCAGTCAACCCAAAAAGACGGGACAGGGACCCGGCGTGTTCTATGAGCAGTTCTTC.

This clone was recorded a few times. The V gene is TRBV6-2 or TRBV6-3, the J gene TRBJ2-7; 7 bases are a match to TRBD2. The junction had 5 bases not matched to a gene; V was cut back by 1 base and J by 5 bases. This CDR3 spans 14 amino acids. Germline CDR1 and CDR2: MNHEY and SVGEGT. This CDR3 reads CASSYWAGEDEQYF. DNA of the CDR3: TGTGCCAGCAGTTACTGGGCGGGGGAGGACGAGCAGTACTTC.

V and J are TRBV9 and TRBJ1-1, with D possibly TRBD1 on 5 matching bases. With 4 bases removed from V and 0 bases from J, the gap between germline ends came to 13 bases. Looked up from germline, CDR1 is SGDLS and CDR2 is YYNGEE. The CDR3 sequence is 15 residues long. CDR3 DNA: TGTGCCAGCAGCCCACGGACAAGTATGAACACTGAAGCTTTCTTT. This translates into CASSPRTSMNTEAFF.

This rearrangement joins TRBV13 to TRBJ2-1; D call uncertain. The germline V gene has CDR1 PRHDT and CDR2 FYEKMQ (reference sequence). Between the trimmed V and J ends, which lost 0 bases and 2 bases, there was a span of 5 bases. The CDR3 is 14 residues long. CDR3 sequence (DNA): TGTGCCAGCAGCTTAGGCGGAACCTACAATGAGCAGTTCTTC. Translated, it gives CASSLGGTYNEQFF.

This clone showed up many times. The chain combines TRBV4-1 with TRBJ2-1; no definite D call. Per germline, CDR1 MGHRA and CDR2 YSYEKL. V lost 0 bases to trimming and J lost 3 bases, with 12 bases between them. This CDR3 has 16 amino acids. CDR3 amino acids: CASSQEVRLDYNEQFF. The DNA for the CDR3 is TGCGCCAGCAGCCAAGAGGTCCGGTTGGACTACAATGAGCAGTTCTTC.

This chain connects TRBV19 to TRBJ1-2; 7 positions match TRBD1. The CDR3 totals 13 residues. J gave up 7 bases and V 6 bases, and 8 bases lay outside the gene matches. CDR1 LNHDA and CDR2 SQIVND come from the germline V gene (reference sequence). CDR3 sequence: CASSLRQGGGYTF. The CDR3 DNA sequence: TGTGCCAGTAGCCTTCGGCAGGGGGGTGGCTACACCTTC.

This clone is categorized as medium-sized (0.01 to 0.1%). The rearrangement links TRBV24-1 to TRBJ1-3; D gene unclear. This CDR3 comprises 15 residues. The V end lost 5 bases, the J end lost 3 bases, and 13 bases lay between the germline ends. CDR1 KGHDR and CDR2 SFDVKD come from the germline V gene. CDR3 nucleotide sequence: TGTGCCACCAGTGCTCCCGAGGATGGTGGAAACACCATATATTTT. It encodes CATSAPEDGGNTIYF.

This clone was counted a few times. The chain employs TRBV13 and TRBJ2-7, with D tentatively TRBD2 (5 bases). With 3 bases removed from V and 5 bases from J, the gap between germline ends came to 17 bases. This CDR3 has 15 residues. Germline assignment: CDR1 PRHDT and CDR2 FYEKMQ (reference sequence). The CDR3 DNA is TGTGCCAGCAGCTTTGGAACTAGATGGCGCCACGAGCAGTACTTC. Protein: CASSFGTRWRHEQYF.

The rearrangement uses TRBV6-5 and TRBJ2-4; D is uncertain. The V end lost 7 bases, the J end lost 0 bases, and 10 bases lay between the germline ends. CDR1 is MNHEY and CDR2 is SVGAGI in the germline V gene. This CDR3 has 14 amino acids. The CDR3 DNA is TGTGCCAGCAAGGCGGATCTAGCCAAAAACATTCAGTACTTC. Its protein product is CASKADLAKNIQYF.

The J gene is TRBJ2-5, the V gene TRBV7-2, with TRBD2 as a possible D gene (6 bases). Germline CDR1 is SGHTA and CDR2 is FQGNSA. V was shortened by 5 bases and J by 5 bases, with 15 bases between the two germline ends. This CDR3 contains 14 residues. The CDR3 coding sequence is TGTGCCAGCAGCCTTCCGGGACTCTGGGAGACCCAGTACTTC. It specifies CASSLPGLWETQYF.

V usage is TRBV7-3 and J usage is TRBJ2-1; D possibly corresponds to TRBD2 (5 bases). Germline V CDR1 and CDR2: SGHTA, FQGTGA. V was trimmed by 5 bases and J by 2 bases, leaving 10 bases between them. CDR3 size: 14 residues. The CDR3, as DNA: TGTGCCAGCAGCACGACGGGGACCTACAATGAGCAGTTCTTC. This encodes CASSTTGTYNEQFF. The variable domain in full, completed from reference TRBV7-3 and TRBJ2-1, reads GAGVSQTPSNKVTEKGKYVELRCDPISGHTALYWYRQSLGQGPEFLIYFQGTGAADDSGLPNDRFFAVRPEGSVSTLKIQRTERGDSAVYLCASSTTGTYNEQFFGPGTRLTVL.

The chain uses TRBV19 and TRBJ1-4, with a tentative D call TRBD1 (6 bases). The germline V and J ends were trimmed by 6 bases and 0 bases, with 17 bases remaining between them. Germline lookup yields CDR1 LNHDA and CDR2 SQIVND (reference sequence). CDR3 length equals 17 residues. The CDR3 DNA sequence: TGTGCCAGTAGCTCTAGGGGGGGAGCCGCAACTAATGAAAAACTGTTTTTT. Translating gives CASSSRGGAATNEKLFF.

The V call is TRBV24-1, the J call TRBJ2-2, with TRBD1 identical over 7 bases. Germline V gene lookup returns CDR1 KGHDR and CDR2 SFDVKD. With V trimmed by 3 bases and J by 4 bases, 4 bases remained unmatched. This CDR3 is 15 amino acids long. CDR3 residues: CATSDSTGVTGELFF. The CDR3 DNA sequence: TGTGCCACCAGTGATAGTACAGGGGTCACCGGGGAGCTGTTTTTT.

V gene TRBV18 combines with J gene TRBJ2-7, with 11 positions matching TRBD1. CDR3 length: 15 amino acids. Germline V gives CDR1 KGHSH, CDR2 LQKENI. J gave up 7 bases and V 4 bases, and 9 bases lay outside the gene matches. This CDR3 reads CASSRGTGGLEEQYF. CDR3 DNA: TGTGCCAGCTCACGAGGGACAGGGGGTCTGGAGGAGCAGTACTTC.

CDR3 bases: TGTGCCACCCGGGACAGCTACTACGAGCAGTACTTC. This translates into CATRDSYYEQYF. This chain connects TRBV28 to TRBJ2-7, with 7 positions matching TRBD1. This CDR3 comprises 12 residues. The V gene's germline CDR1 is MDHEN and CDR2 SYDVKM. Trimming took 10 bases from V and 3 from J; bases not matched to a gene: 6.

The rearrangement uses TRBV12-3 or TRBV12-4 and TRBJ2-2; D remains unclear. With 5 bases removed from V and 3 bases from J, the gap between germline ends came to 4 bases. The CDR3 runs to 12 residues. CDR3 sequence (DNA): TGTGCCAGCAGTCCCTACACCGGGGAGCTGTTTTTT. Translating it yields CASSPYTGELFF.

The CDR3 region has the DNA TGTGCCAGCACGAGGCAGGGCAATCAGCCCCAGCATTTT. It is translated as CASTRQGNQPQHF. V usage is TRBV6-5 and J usage is TRBJ1-5; D unresolved. The V gene's germline CDR1 is MNHEY and CDR2 SVGAGI. The CDR3 is 13 amino acids. Trimming removed 7 bases at V and 2 bases at J, with 9 bases between.

The chain links TRBV2 to TRBJ1-4, with D uncertain. CDR1 and CDR2 from the germline V gene are SNHLY and FYNNEI. The CDR3 is 13 amino acids. V dropped 0 bases and J dropped 11 bases, with 10 bases sitting between them. The DNA for the CDR3 is TGTGCCAGCAGTGAAGCACAATTCGGGAAACTGTTTTTT. Its translation: CASSEAQFGKLFF.

J is TRBJ1-2 and V is TRBV10-3; 10 nucleotides agree with TRBD1. Looked up from germline, CDR1 is ENHRY and CDR2 is SYGVKD. J gave up 8 bases and V 2 bases, and 5 bases lay outside the gene matches. This CDR3 has 14 residues. The CDR3 loop is CAISEDRGREGYTF. CDR3 nucleotides: TGTGCCATCAGTGAGGACAGGGGGCGGGAAGGCTACACCTTC.

The chain couples TRBV12-5 to TRBJ1-6, with unresolved D. There are 16 residues in the CDR3. The V end lost 1 base, the J end lost 7 bases, and 14 bases lay between the germline ends. Germline CDR1 is LGHNT and CDR2 is FRNRAP. CDR3 loop: CASGLGQVRPNSPLHF. The CDR3 coding sequence is TGTGCTAGTGGTTTGGGACAAGTTAGGCCCAATTCACCCCTCCACTTT.

The V and J genes are TRBV6-2 or TRBV6-3 and TRBJ2-4; D perhaps matches TRBD2 (6 bases). V shed 4 bases and J shed 5 bases, with 21 bases lying between them. Germline CDR1 and CDR2: MNHEY and SVGEGT. The CDR3 length is 17 residues. The CDR3 nucleotides read TGTGCCAGCAGTTCGATCGCGGTCCTAGCGAGAGAAAACATTCAGTACTTC. Its protein product is CASSSIAVLARENIQYF.

The chain links TRBV19 to TRBJ2-7; no definite D call. V was trimmed by 1 base and J by 2 bases, leaving 12 bases between them. The V gene's germline CDR1 is LNHDA and CDR2 SQIVND (reference sequence). The CDR3 length is 15 residues. CDR3 residues: CASSIAGVGTYEQYF. Written as DNA, the CDR3 is TGTGCCAGTAGTATAGCGGGTGTAGGGACCTACGAGCAGTACTTC.

The chain carries TRBV28 and TRBJ1-6; no clear D gene. The CDR3 totals 14 residues. Trimming removed 8 bases at V and 17 bases at J, with 25 bases between. Germline V lookup: CDR1 MDHEN, CDR2 SYDVKM. This CDR3 is CASRLRTGGIQVHF. CDR3 sequence (DNA): TGTGCCAGCCGACTCCGGACGGGCGGAATTCAGGTCCACTTT.

This clone was observed a single time. V gene TRBV18 combines with J gene TRBJ2-5; unclear D gene. With 2 bases removed from V and 5 bases from J, the gap between germline ends came to 12 bases. The CDR3 runs to 14 residues. Germline assignment: CDR1 KGHSH and CDR2 LQKENI. The DNA of the CDR3 is TGTGCCAGCTCACCAGCGGTTCCGAGGGAGACCCAGTACTTC. Encoded protein: CASSPAVPRETQYF.

The chain has TRBV15 and TRBJ2-2; D assignment may be TRBD1 or TRBD2 (6 bases each). The CDR3 consists of 15 residues. Per germline, CDR1 LNHNV and CDR2 YYDKDF (reference sequence). The germline V and J ends were trimmed by 0 bases and 7 bases, with 12 bases remaining between them. The CDR3 spells CATSRDTGAVGELFF. The CDR3 coding sequence is TGTGCCACCAGCAGAGATACGGGGGCCGTCGGGGAGCTGTTTTTT.

This chain links TRBV24-1 with TRBJ2-3; 11 nucleotides match TRBD2. Germline CDR1 reads KGHDR; CDR2 reads SFDVKD. The CDR3 has 17 residues. V was clipped by 4 bases and J by 5 bases; unmatched bases: 10. CDR3 nucleotides: TGTGCCACCAGTGACTCACTAGCGGGAGTACCGGAAGATACGCAGTATTTT. This sequence encodes CATSDSLAGVPEDTQYF.

The chain recombines TRBV3-1 (or the pseudogene TRBV3-2) with TRBJ2-5; 7 bases map to TRBD2. The germline CDR1 and CDR2 sequences are LGHDT and YNNKEL (reference sequence). V lost 3 bases and J lost 4; bases outside the gene matches: 11. This CDR3 has 16 amino acids. The CDR3 DNA reads TGTGCCAGCAGCCATGCTAGAGGGGACTACGGAGAGACCCAGTACTTC. Amino acid sequence: CASSHARGDYGETQYF.